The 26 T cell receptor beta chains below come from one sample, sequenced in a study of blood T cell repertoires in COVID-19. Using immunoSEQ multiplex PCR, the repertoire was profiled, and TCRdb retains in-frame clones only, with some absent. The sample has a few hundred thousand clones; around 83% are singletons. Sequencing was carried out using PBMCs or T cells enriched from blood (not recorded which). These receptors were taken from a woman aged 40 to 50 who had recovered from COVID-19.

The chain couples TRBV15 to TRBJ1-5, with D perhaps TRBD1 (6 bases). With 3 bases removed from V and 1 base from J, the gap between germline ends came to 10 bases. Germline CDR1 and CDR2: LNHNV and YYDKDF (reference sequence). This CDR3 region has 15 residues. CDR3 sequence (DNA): TGTGCCACCAGCAGGGACAGAGGCAGCAATCAGCCCCAGCATTTT. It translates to CATSRDRGSNQPQHF.

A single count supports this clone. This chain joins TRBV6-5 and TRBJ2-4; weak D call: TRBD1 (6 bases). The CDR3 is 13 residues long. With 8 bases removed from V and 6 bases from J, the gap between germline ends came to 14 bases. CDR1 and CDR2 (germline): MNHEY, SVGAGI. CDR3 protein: CASSGGAINIQYF. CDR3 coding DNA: TGTGCCAGCTCTGGGGGCGCGATAAACATTCAGTACTTC.

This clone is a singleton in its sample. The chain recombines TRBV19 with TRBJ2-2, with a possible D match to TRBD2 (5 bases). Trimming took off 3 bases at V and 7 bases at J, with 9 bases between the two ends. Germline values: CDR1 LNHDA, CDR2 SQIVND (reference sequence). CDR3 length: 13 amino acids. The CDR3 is CASSIIEGGELFF. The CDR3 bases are TGTGCCAGTAGTATCATAGAGGGCGGGGAGCTGTTTTTT. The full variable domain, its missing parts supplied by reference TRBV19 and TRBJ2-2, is DGGITQSPKYLFRKEGQNVTLSCEQNLNHDAMYWYRQDPGQGLRLIYYSQIVNDFQKGDIAEGYSVSREKKESFPLTVTSAQKNPTAFYLCASSIIEGGELFFGEGSRLTVL.

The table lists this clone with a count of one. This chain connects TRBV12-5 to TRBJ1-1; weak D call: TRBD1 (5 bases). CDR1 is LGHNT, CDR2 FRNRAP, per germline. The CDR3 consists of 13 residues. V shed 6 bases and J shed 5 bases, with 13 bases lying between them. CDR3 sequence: CASGDGGDTEAFF. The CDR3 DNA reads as TGTGCTAGTGGCGACGGGGGAGATACTGAAGCTTTCTTT.

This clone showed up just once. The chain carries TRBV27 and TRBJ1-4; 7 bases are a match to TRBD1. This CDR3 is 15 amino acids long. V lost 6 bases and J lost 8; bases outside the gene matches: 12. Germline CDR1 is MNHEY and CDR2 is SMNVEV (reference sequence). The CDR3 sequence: CASRHSGGLGEKLFF. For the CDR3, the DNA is TGTGCCAGCAGACATTCAGGGGGATTGGGGGAAAAACTGTTTTTT.

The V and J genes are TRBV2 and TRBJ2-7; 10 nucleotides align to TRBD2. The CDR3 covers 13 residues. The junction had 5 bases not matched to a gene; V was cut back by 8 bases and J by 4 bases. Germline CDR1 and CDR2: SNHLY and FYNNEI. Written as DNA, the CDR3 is TGTGCCAGCCGGCTAGCGGGAGTATACGAGCAGTACTTC. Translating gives CASRLAGVYEQYF.

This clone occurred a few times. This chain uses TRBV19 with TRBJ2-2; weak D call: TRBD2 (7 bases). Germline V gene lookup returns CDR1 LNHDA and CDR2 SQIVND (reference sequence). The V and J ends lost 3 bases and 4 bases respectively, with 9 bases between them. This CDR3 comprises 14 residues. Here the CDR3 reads CASSMGGRTGELFF. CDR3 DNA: TGTGCCAGTAGTATGGGGGGGCGCACCGGGGAGCTGTTTTTT.

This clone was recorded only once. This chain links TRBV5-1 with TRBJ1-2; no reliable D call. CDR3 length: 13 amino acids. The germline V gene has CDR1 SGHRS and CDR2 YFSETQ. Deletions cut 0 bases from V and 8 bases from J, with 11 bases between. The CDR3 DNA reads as TGCGCCAGCAGCTTGGACAGTTTACAGGGCTACACCTTC. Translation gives CASSLDSLQGYTF.

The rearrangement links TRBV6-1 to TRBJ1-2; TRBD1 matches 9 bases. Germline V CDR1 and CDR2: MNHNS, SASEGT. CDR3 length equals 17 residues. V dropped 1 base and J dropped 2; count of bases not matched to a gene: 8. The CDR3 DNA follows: TGTGCCAGCAGTGAAGGCGGGGTGGACAGGGGAAACTATGGCTACACCTTC. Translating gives CASSEGGVDRGNYGYTF.

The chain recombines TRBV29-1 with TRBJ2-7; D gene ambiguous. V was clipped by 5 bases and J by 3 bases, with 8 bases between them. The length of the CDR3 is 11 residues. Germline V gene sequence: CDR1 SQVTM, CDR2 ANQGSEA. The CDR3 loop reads CSVSVDYEQYV. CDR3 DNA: TGCAGCGTTTCGGTCGACTACGAGCAGTACGTC.

CDR3 DNA sequence: TGTGCCAGCAGTGAAGCGAGGAGTTCGGACATTCAGTACTTC. This encodes CASSEARSSDIQYF. The chain has TRBV6-1 and TRBJ2-4; D is uncertain. Germline V gene lookup returns CDR1 MNHNS and CDR2 SASEGT. The CDR3 loop spans 14 amino acids. Between the trimmed V and J ends, which lost 0 bases and 8 bases, there was a span of 11 bases.

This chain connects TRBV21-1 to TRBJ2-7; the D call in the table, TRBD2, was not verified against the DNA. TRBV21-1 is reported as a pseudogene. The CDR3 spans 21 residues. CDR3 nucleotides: TGTGCCAGCAGCAAATGCCCACTAGCGGGACTACTACTTAAAAGCTCCTACGAGCAGTACGTC. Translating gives CASSKCPLAGLLLKSSYEQYV.

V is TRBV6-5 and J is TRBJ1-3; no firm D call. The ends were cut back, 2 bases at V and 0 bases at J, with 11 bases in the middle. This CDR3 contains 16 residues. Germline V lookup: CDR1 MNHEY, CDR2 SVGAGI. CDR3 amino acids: CASSYDQLTSGNTIYF. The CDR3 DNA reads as TGTGCCAGCAGTTACGATCAGTTAACCTCTGGAAACACCATATATTTT.

The CDR3 bases are TGTGCCAGTAGTATTTCACGGGGGGAGACCCAGTACTTC. Its translation is CASSISRGETQYF. The gene calls are TRBV19 and TRBJ2-5, with a possible D match to TRBD2 (6 bases). Trimming took 3 bases from V and 5 from J, leaving 10 bases between them. This CDR3 comprises 13 residues. Germline V gene sequence: CDR1 LNHDA, CDR2 SQIVND (reference sequence).

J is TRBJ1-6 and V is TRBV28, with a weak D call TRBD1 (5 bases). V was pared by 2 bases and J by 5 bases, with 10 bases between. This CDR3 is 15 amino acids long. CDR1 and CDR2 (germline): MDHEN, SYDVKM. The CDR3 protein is CASSLGAQHNSPLHF. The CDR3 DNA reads TGTGCCAGCAGTTTAGGGGCCCAACATAATTCACCCCTCCACTTT.

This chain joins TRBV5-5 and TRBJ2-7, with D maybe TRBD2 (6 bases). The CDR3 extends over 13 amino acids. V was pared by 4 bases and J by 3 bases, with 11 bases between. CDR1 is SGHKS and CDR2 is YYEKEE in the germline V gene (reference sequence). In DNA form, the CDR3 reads TGTGCCAGCAGCCCGGGACTTTTCTACGAGCAGTACGTC. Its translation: CASSPGLFYEQYV.

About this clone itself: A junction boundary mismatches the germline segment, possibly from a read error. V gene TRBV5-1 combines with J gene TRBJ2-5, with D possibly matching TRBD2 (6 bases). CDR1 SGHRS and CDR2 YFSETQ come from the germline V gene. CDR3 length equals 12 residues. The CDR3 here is CASRVLAETQYF. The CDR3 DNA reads TGTGCCAGCCGGGTACTAGCCGAGACCCAGTACTTC.

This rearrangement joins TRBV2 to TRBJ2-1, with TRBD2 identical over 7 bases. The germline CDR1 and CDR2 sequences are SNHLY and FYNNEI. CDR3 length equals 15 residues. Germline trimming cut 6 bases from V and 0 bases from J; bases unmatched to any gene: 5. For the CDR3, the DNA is TGTGCCAGCAGCATAGCGGGTATCTCCTACAATGAGCAGTTCTTC. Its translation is CASSIAGISYNEQFF.

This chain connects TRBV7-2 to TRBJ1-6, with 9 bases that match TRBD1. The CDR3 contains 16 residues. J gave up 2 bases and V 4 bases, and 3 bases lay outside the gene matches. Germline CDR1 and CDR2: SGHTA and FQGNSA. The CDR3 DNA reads TGTGCCAGCAGCTCACAGGGGGCGACCTATAATTCACCCCTCCACTTT. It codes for CASSSQGATYNSPLHF.

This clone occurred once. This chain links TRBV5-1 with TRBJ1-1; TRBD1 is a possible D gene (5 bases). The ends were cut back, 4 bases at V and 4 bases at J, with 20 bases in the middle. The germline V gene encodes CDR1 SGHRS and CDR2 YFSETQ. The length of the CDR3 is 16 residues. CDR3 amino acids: CASSPRPGGVFTEAFF. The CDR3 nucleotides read TGCGCCAGCAGCCCCCGGCCGGGGGGGGTTTTCACTGAAGCTTTCTTT.

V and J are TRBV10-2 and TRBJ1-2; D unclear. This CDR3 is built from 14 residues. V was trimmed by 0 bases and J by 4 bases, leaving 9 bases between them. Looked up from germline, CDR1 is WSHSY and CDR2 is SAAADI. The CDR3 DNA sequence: TGCGCCAGCAGTGAGTCGGTGGAGACCTATGGCTACACCTTC. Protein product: CASSESVETYGYTF.

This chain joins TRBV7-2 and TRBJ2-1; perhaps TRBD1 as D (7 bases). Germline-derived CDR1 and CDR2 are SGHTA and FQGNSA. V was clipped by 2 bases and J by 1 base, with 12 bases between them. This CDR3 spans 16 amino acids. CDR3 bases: TGTGCCAGCAGCTTACTCCAGGGGGGATCCTACAATGAGCAGTTCTTC. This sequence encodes CASSLLQGGSYNEQFF.

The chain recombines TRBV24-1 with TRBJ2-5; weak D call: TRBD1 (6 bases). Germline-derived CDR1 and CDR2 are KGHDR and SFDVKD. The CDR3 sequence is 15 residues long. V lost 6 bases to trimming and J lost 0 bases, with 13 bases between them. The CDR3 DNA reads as TGTGCCACCAGTAGCGGCAGGGGCAACCAAGAGACCCAGTACTTC. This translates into CATSSGRGNQETQYF.

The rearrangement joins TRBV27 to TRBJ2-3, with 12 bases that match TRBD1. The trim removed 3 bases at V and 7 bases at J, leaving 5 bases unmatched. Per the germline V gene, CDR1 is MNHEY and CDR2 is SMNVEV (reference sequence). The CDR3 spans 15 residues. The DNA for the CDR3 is TGTGCCAGCAGTTTCCGGGACAGGGGGCGCCATACGCAGTATTTT. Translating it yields CASSFRDRGRHTQYF.

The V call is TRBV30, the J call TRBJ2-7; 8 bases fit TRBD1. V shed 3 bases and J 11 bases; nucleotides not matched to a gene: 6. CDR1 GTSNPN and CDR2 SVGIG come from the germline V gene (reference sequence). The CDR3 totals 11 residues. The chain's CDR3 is CAWRVQGVKYF. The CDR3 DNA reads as TGTGCCTGGAGGGTACAGGGGGTAAAGTACTTC.

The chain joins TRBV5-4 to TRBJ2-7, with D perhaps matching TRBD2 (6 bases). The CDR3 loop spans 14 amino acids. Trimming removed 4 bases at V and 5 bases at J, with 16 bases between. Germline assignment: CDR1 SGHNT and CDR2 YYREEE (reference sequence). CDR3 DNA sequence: TGTGCCAGCAGCCTGGGAGGAAAACTCGACGAGCAGTACGTC. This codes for CASSLGGKLDEQYV.